The 29 T cell receptor beta chains listed next were all sequenced from one sample in a study of metastatic and nonmetastatic thyroid tumors. None of the patients had undergone any treatment ahead of thyroid surgery. TCRdb reassembled clones from the PCR reads with MiXCR. The sample has roughly 30,000 clones, roughly 4% seen once; the top ten hold about 3.3%. The sample was blood. Every receptor here comes from a male donor with papillary thyroid cancer or a benign thyroid nodule (not recorded which). Some clones in this sample may be carry-over from other donors' samples.

By proportion, this clone is medium-sized. The chain is built from TRBV28 and TRBJ1-2, with 9 nucleotides matching TRBD1. Germline V gene lookup returns CDR1 MDHEN and CDR2 SYDVKM. V lost 1 base to trimming and J lost 8 bases; unmatched junction nucleotides: 5. The CDR3 covers 14 residues. CDR3 protein: CASSLLDRGGGYTF. CDR3 coding DNA: TGTGCCAGCAGTTTATTGGACAGGGGTGGCGGCTACACCTTC.

This clone was found many times. The chain couples TRBV20-1 to TRBJ1-5, with D perhaps TRBD1 (5 bases). CDR3 length equals 15 residues. Per germline, CDR1 DFQATT and CDR2 SNEGSKA (reference sequence). V lost 0 bases and J lost 0, with 9 bases in between. CDR3 nucleotides: TGCAGTGCTAGAGATCGGGGGGATAGCAATCAGCCCCAGCATTTT. This encodes CSARDRGDSNQPQHF.

This clone was observed many times. This sequence joins TRBV28 and TRBJ1-4; a possible D gene is TRBD1 (6 bases). This CDR3 comprises 16 residues. Germline values: CDR1 MDHEN, CDR2 SYDVKM. The germline V and J ends were trimmed by 6 bases and 3 bases, with 17 bases remaining between them. CDR3 sequence (DNA): TGTGCCAGCAGCCTACACGACAGGCTTTCTAATGAAAAACTGTTTTTT. Protein sequence: CASSLHDRLSNEKLFF.

Only a few counts were recorded for this clone. The chain couples TRBV28 to TRBJ2-1; tentative D call: TRBD1 (6 bases). Germline V gives CDR1 MDHEN, CDR2 SYDVKM. The CDR3 totals 13 residues. Trimming took 8 bases from V and 2 from J, leaving 10 bases between them. DNA of the CDR3: TGTGCCAGCGGGGGCGAAACCTACAATGAGCAGTTCTTC. It encodes CASGGETYNEQFF.

Worth noting for this clone: At one end the junction does not follow the germline gene, possibly because of a read error. Within the sample, other DNA sequences also encode this same CDR3. The chain has TRBV10-3 and TRBJ2-2, with a weak D call TRBD1 (6 bases). The CDR3 spans 14 residues. Germline values: CDR1 ENHRY, CDR2 SYGVKD. In nucleotides, the CDR3 is TGTGCCATCAAGCCTGGACAGCTCACCGGTGAGCTGTTTTTT. Its translation: CAIKPGQLTGELFF.

This clone has just a few counts. A much larger clone lies a single base off, so this may be a read error. Since no conserved phenylalanine or tryptophan closes the CDR3, a read error is the likely cause. This chain joins TRBV19 and TRBJ1-1, with D perhaps TRBD1 (5 bases). Trimming cost V 4 bases and J 3 bases, with 21 bases left between them. CDR3 length: 17 amino acids. CDR1 and CDR2 (germline): LNHDA, SQIVND (reference sequence). This CDR3 reads CASSTYSPRRGDTEAFS. The CDR3 DNA follows: TGTGCCAGTAGTACCTATAGTCCCCGACGGGGCGACACTGAAGCTTTCTCT.

The V gene is TRBV4-1, the J gene TRBJ1-4; a weak D match, TRBD1 (6 bases). This CDR3 has 14 amino acids. V was trimmed by 5 bases and J by 8 bases, leaving 15 bases between them. CDR1 is MGHRA, CDR2 YSYEKL, per germline. The CDR3 sequence: CASSITGLEEKLFF. CDR3 in DNA: TGCGCCAGCAGCATAACAGGGTTAGAAGAAAAACTGTTTTTT.

This clone has at least ten counts. The DNA of the CDR3 is TGTGCCAGCAGCGAATACAGGGGGACCTACAATGAGCAGTTCTTC. Its protein is CASSEYRGTYNEQFF. This sequence joins TRBV7-2 and TRBJ2-1; 8 bases are shared with TRBD1. The CDR3 loop spans 15 amino acids. The germline CDR1 and CDR2 sequences are SGHTA and FQGNSA. V shed 5 bases, J shed 2 bases, and the junction held 5 bases outside the gene matches. The complete variable domain, with remaining parts taken from reference TRBV7-2 and TRBJ2-1, reads GAGVSQSPSNKVTEKGKDVELRCDPISGHTALYWYRQSLGQGLEFLIYFQGNSAPDKSGLPSDRFSAERTGGSVSTLTIQRTQQEDSAVYLCASSEYRGTYNEQFFGPGTRLTVL.

In its sample, this clone was seen a few times. The chain carries TRBV27 and TRBJ1-5, with D possibly matching TRBD1 (5 bases). The germline V and J ends were trimmed by 6 bases and 2 bases, with 29 bases remaining between them. This CDR3 contains 20 residues. Germline V CDR1 and CDR2: MNHEY, SMNVEV (reference sequence). The CDR3 here is CASSLMFGDLGLRGNQPQHF. CDR3 in DNA: TGTGCCAGCAGCCTGATGTTCGGCGACCTGGGGCTTCGGGGCAATCAGCCCCAGCATTTT.

This clone is judged medium-sized. The V gene is TRBV6-1, the J gene TRBJ2-3; TRBD2 matches at 8 bases. Germline V gives CDR1 MNHNS, CDR2 SASEGT. The V segment lost 2 bases and the J segment 4 bases; nucleotides outside the gene matches: 5. The CDR3 length is 15 residues. CDR3 sequence: CASSESGGRSDTQYF. The CDR3, as DNA: TGTGCCAGCAGTGAATCGGGAGGGCGCTCAGATACGCAGTATTTT.

This clone is termed medium-sized (0.01 to 0.1%). V gene TRBV28 combines with J gene TRBJ1-5; D gene uncertain. V was clipped by 7 bases and J by 0 bases, with 13 bases between them. Germline CDR1 is MDHEN and CDR2 is SYDVKM. The CDR3 is 15 residues long. The CDR3 spells CASTHRGVSNQPQHF. The CDR3 DNA is TGTGCCAGCACTCATCGAGGAGTTAGCAATCAGCCCCAGCATTTT.

This clone was seen repeatedly, ten times or more. It is likely a read error, because the conserved phenylalanine at the end of the CDR3 is missing. This chain links TRBV6-1 with TRBJ2-7; no reliable D call. V was clipped by 6 bases and J by 4 bases, with 10 bases between them. Germline loops: CDR1 MNHNS, CDR2 SASEGT. This CDR3 spans 12 amino acids. The CDR3 DNA is TGTGCCAGCAGCTCCCCAACGTACGAGCAGTACTCC. It translates to CASSSPTYEQYS.

The sample holds a few counts of this clone. This chain uses TRBV28 with TRBJ1-1; D is undetermined. Germline V gene sequence: CDR1 MDHEN, CDR2 SYDVKM. CDR3 length: 15 residues. V lost 6 bases and J 9 bases, leaving 23 bases between the germline ends. CDR3 sequence (DNA): TGTGCCAGCAGACCCCCTGGGAGGGAGAGAACTAAAGCTTTCTTT. Translated: CASRPPGRERTKAFF.

This clone has only a few counts. The junction does not match germline at one end; this may be a read error. The rearrangement uses TRBV9 and TRBJ2-5, with 7 nucleotides matching TRBD2. In germline, CDR1 is SGDLS, CDR2 YYNGEE. CDR3 size: 12 residues. CDR3 amino acids: CSSSVVREAQYF. DNA of the CDR3: TGTTCCAGCAGCGTAGTTCGGGAGGCCCAGTACTTC. The full variable domain, in which reference TRBV9 and TRBJ2-5 provide the parts outside the CDR3, is DSGVTQTPKHLITATGQRVTLRCSPRSGDLSVYWYQQSLDQGLQFLIQYYNGEERAKGNILERFSAQQFPDLHSELNLSSLELGDSALYFCSSSVVREAQYFGPGTRLLVL.

This clone appeared many times. A much larger clonotype is one base distant, so this may be a read error. Other DNA sequences within the sample encode an identical CDR3. The chain employs TRBV28 and TRBJ1-5; 10 nucleotides agree with TRBD1. The CDR3 spans 16 residues. Germline CDR1 is MDHEN and CDR2 is SYDVKM. The CDR3 DNA sequence: TGTGCCAGCAGAACTTCCGGGACAGGGGATCATCAACCCCAGCATTTT. This sequence encodes CASRTSGTGDHQPQHF.

Only a few counts were recorded for this clone. Possible read error: a much larger clone is one base away. V usage is TRBV20-1 and J usage is TRBJ1-5, with 8 bases fitting TRBD1. The CDR3 extends over 13 amino acids. Germline values: CDR1 DFQATT, CDR2 SNEGSKA (reference sequence). DNA of the CDR3: TGCAGTACTAGAACAGGGGGATCTGGGCACCAGCATTTT. Translated, it gives CSTRTGGSGHQHF.

This clone rates as medium-sized. The rearrangement links TRBV25-1 to TRBJ2-7; 8 bases align to TRBD1. The length of the CDR3 is 13 residues. Per germline, CDR1 MGHDK and CDR2 SYGVNS. V lost 8 bases, J lost 7 bases, and 10 bases stayed unmatched. CDR3 in amino acids: CASLNDRGAEQYF. DNA of the CDR3: TGTGCCAGCCTTAACGACAGGGGCGCAGAGCAGTACTTC.

This clone was observed many times. Other nucleotide sequences from this sample produce the same CDR3. The chain couples TRBV4-1 to TRBJ2-7; a weak D match, TRBD2 (6 bases). The CDR3 contains 16 residues. The germline gives CDR1 MGHRA, CDR2 YSYEKL. Trimming took 3 bases from V and 0 from J, leaving 15 bases between them. The chain's CDR3 is CASSQGGRFSSYEQYF. The CDR3 DNA reads as TGCGCCAGCAGCCAGGGGGGACGGTTCAGCTCCTACGAGCAGTACTTC.

On this clone itself: At one end the junction does not follow the germline gene, possibly because of a read error. The gene calls are TRBV6-2 or TRBV6-3 and TRBJ2-1, with TRBD2 as a possible D gene (6 bases). CDR1 and CDR2 from the germline V gene are MNHEY and SVGEGT. The CDR3 length is 16 residues. The CDR3 protein is CASTYGGGGMGTEQFF. For the CDR3, the DNA is TGTGCCAGCACTTACGGGGGTGGCGGGATGGGGACCGAGCAGTTCTTC.

This clone was observed a few times. The sample contains more than one DNA sequence encoding this CDR3. The chain couples TRBV2 to TRBJ2-1; 12 bases match TRBD2. CDR1 and CDR2 from the germline V gene are SNHLY and FYNNEI. J lost 7 bases, V lost 6 bases, and 4 bases had no gene match. This CDR3 contains 14 residues. Here the CDR3 reads CASRGLAGLNEQFF. DNA of the CDR3: TGTGCCAGCAGAGGACTAGCGGGGCTGAATGAGCAGTTCTTC. Supplemented by reference TRBV2 and TRBJ2-1, the full variable domain reads EPEVTQTPSHQVTQMGQEVILRCVPISNHLYFYWYRQILGQKVEFLVSFYNNEISEKSEIFDDQFSVERPDGSNFTLKIRSTKLEDSAMYFCASRGLAGLNEQFFGPGTRLTVL.

This clone appeared many times. The rearrangement links TRBV7-3 to TRBJ2-6; D gene ambiguous. CDR1 SGHTA and CDR2 FQGTGA come from the germline V gene. This CDR3 spans 21 amino acids. Trimming took 4 bases from V and 0 from J, leaving 25 bases between them. The CDR3 reads CASSSRAMLVRRSSGANVLTF. CDR3 coding DNA: TGTGCCAGCAGCTCCCGAGCGATGTTGGTCCGTCGCAGCTCTGGGGCCAACGTCCTGACTTTC.

By proportion, this clone is medium-sized (0.01 to 0.1%). The chain employs TRBV28 and TRBJ1-2; 8 bases map to TRBD1. The ends lost 7 bases at V and 6 bases at J; junction bases unmatched: 7. The germline gives CDR1 MDHEN, CDR2 SYDVKM. CDR3 length: 13 residues. The CDR3 coding sequence is TGTGCCAGCACGCGACAGGGGCGCAATGGCTACACCTTC. Its protein product is CASTRQGRNGYTF.

This clone was detected only a few times. This chain links TRBV3-1 with TRBJ1-1; no clear D. This CDR3 spans 12 amino acids. The germline V gene encodes CDR1 LGHDT and CDR2 YNNKEL (reference sequence). V gave up 0 bases and J gave up 5 bases, with 4 bases separating them. CDR3 protein: CASSQDRTEAFF. Written as DNA, the CDR3 is TGTGCCAGCAGCCAAGACAGAACTGAAGCTTTCTTT.

This clone showed up many times. This chain joins TRBV4-2 and TRBJ2-1; D perhaps matches TRBD2 (6 bases). The germline V and J ends were trimmed by 1 base and 10 bases, with 17 bases remaining between them. CDR3 size: 15 residues. Germline V CDR1 and CDR2: LGHNA, YNFKEQ. CDR3 sequence reads: CASSQGGTREWEQFF. DNA for the CDR3: TGTGCCAGCAGCCAAGGAGGGACTCGAGAATGGGAGCAGTTCTTC.

The chain recombines TRBV7-8 with TRBJ2-7; 10 bases are shared with TRBD2. Germline loops: CDR1 SGHVS, CDR2 FQNEAQ. J was trimmed by 6 bases and V by 3 bases; bases with no gene match: 5. The CDR3 sequence is 14 residues long. This CDR3 reads CASSLIAGGFEQYF. As DNA, the CDR3 is TGTGCCAGCAGCTTGATAGCGGGAGGCTTCGAGCAGTACTTC.

This clone was seen more than once but under ten times. The chain joins TRBV6-2 or TRBV6-3 to TRBJ1-3; D remains unclear. CDR3 size: 14 residues. Trimming removed 7 bases from V and 0 bases from J, with 10 bases in between. Germline CDR1 is MNHEY and CDR2 is SVGEGT. The CDR3 reads CASNVIYSGNTIYF. DNA of the CDR3: TGTGCCAGCAACGTCATATACTCTGGAAACACCATATATTTT.

The chain carries TRBV7-2 and TRBJ1-6; 8 nucleotides match TRBD1. Looked up from germline, CDR1 is SGHTA and CDR2 is FQGNSA. V trimming: 7 bases; J trimming: 7 bases; junction bases outside the gene matches: 12. The CDR3 has 16 amino acids. In nucleotides, the CDR3 is TGTGCCAGCAACTTTCCGGGAAGGACAGGGAATTCACCCCTCCACTTT. Protein sequence: CASNFPGRTGNSPLHF.

This chain connects TRBV20-1 to TRBJ1-6; 8 positions agree with TRBD1. The CDR3 loop spans 16 amino acids. V gave up 2 bases and J gave up 3 bases; unmatched junction bases: 6. Germline loops: CDR1 DFQATT, CDR2 SNEGSKA (reference sequence). The CDR3, as DNA: TGCAGTGCTAGATCGGACAGGGCTTACTATAATTCACCCCTCCACTTT. Residues: CSARSDRAYYNSPLHF.

This clone occurred a few times. The J gene is TRBJ2-7, the V gene TRBV6-2 or TRBV6-3, with D hard to call. The germline V gene has CDR1 MNHEY and CDR2 SVGEGT. This CDR3 has 15 amino acids. The V end was cut by 2 bases, the J end by 3 bases, with 14 bases between. DNA of the CDR3: TGTGCCAGCAGTTACGCCGTGGCGTCTGTCTACGAGCAGTACTTC. Protein: CASSYAVASVYEQYF.